The sequence of this T cell receptor beta chain was determined in a study of Ad26.COV2.S vaccination and SARS-CoV-2 variants. About the research overall: It was the COV1001 Ad26.COV2.S trial arm that included the donor. Into the muscle, Ad26.COV2.S was dosed once or twice, 56 days apart.

Treatment here: roughly 18 received Ad26.COV2.S at low or high dose, single or two shots; roughly 5 received placebo; per-sample allocation not given. Specimens were obtained on day 63 following the first vaccine or placebo injection. The donor was a Boston adult aged 18-55 years. An Ad26 vector expressing Wuhan-strain SARS-CoV-2 spike served as the vaccine. Here immunoSEQ multiplex PCR was the method, and the copy in TCRdb shows in-frame clones only, minus some. The data contain hundreds of thousands of clones, 89% of them singletons. V lost 6 bases, J lost 4 bases, and 13 bases lay in between. CDR1 and CDR2 (germline): MNHEY, SVGAGI. This CDR3 region has 14 residues.

The rearrangement links TRBV6-5 to TRBJ2-1; D is unresolved. The sequencing here drew on peripheral blood, taken in a trial of Ad26.COV2.S vaccine versus placebo. This TCR was recovered from a person aged 18-65 years who received the Ad26.COV2.S COVID-19 vaccine or a placebo. DNA for the CDR3: TGTGCCAGCAGCCTTCTCCCACTTTACAATGAGCAGTTCTTC. Translated: CASSLLPLYNEQFF.